Following are 25 T cell receptor beta chains from one sample sequenced in a study of T cells in tuberculosis. TCRdb's table, derived via immunoSEQ multiplex PCR, lists solely in-frame clones and lacks some. Of roughly 60,000 clones in the sample, 81% were seen once. Sorting used thawed, overnight-rested PBMC stained with anti-CD3, a viability dye and GMM-loaded CD1B tetramer. C32 glucose monomycolate from Rhodococcus equi was loaded onto the CD1B tetramers. The sequenced sample consisted of CD1b-GMM tetramer-negative cells sorted from PBMCs. These receptor sequences come from an adult woman with latent tuberculosis.

The genes are TRBV28 and TRBJ1-2, with a tentative D call TRBD1 (5 bases). In germline, CDR1 is MDHEN, CDR2 SYDVKM. CDR3 size: 12 residues. Trimming took off 7 bases at V and 3 bases at J, with 9 bases between the two ends. In nucleotides, the CDR3 is TGTGCCAGCAAACAGGAGTACTATGGCTACACCTTC. Translating it yields CASKQEYYGYTF.

The chain carries TRBV5-1 and TRBJ1-3; 7 bases are shared with TRBD1. With 0 bases clipped from V and 7 bases from J, the junction kept 4 bases outside the gene matches. This CDR3 is built from 14 residues. CDR1 and CDR2 from the germline V gene are SGHRS and YFSETQ. CDR3 residues: CASSLDRGGNTIYF. In nucleotides, the CDR3 is TGCGCCAGCAGCTTGGACAGGGGCGGGAACACCATATATTTT.

J is TRBJ1-1 and V is TRBV30, with a tentative D call TRBD1 (5 bases). The CDR3 has 12 amino acids. Looked up from germline, CDR1 is GTSNPN and CDR2 is SVGIG (reference sequence). V lost 2 bases to trimming and J lost 2 bases, with 6 bases between them. CDR3 bases: TGTGCCTGGAGTCAGGGAAACACTGAAGCTTTCTTT. This gives the protein CAWSQGNTEAFF.

The V and J genes are TRBV7-2 and TRBJ2-4, with 9 bases identical to TRBD1. CDR3 length: 14 amino acids. Trimming took 3 bases from V and 7 from J; bases not matched to a gene: 4. The germline V gene encodes CDR1 SGHTA and CDR2 FQGNSA. CDR3 in DNA: TGTGCCAGCAGCTTTCCGGGACAGGGTAACATTCAGTACTTC. Residues: CASSFPGQGNIQYF.

V usage is TRBV7-2 and J usage is TRBJ2-7; 7 bases align to TRBD2. This CDR3 has 14 residues. V was clipped by 0 bases and J by 4 bases; unmatched bases: 3. Germline V gene sequence: CDR1 SGHTA, CDR2 FQGNSA. The CDR3 DNA is TGTGCCAGCAGCTTAGCGGGGGGGGATTACGAGCAGTACTTC. Translated: CASSLAGGDYEQYF.

The V call is TRBV18, the J call TRBJ1-6, with D uncertain. V was pared by 4 bases and J by 8 bases, with 15 bases between. Germline CDR1 reads KGHSH; CDR2 reads LQKENI. The CDR3 sequence is 15 residues long. In nucleotides, the CDR3 is TGTGCCAGCTCACTCCGGGGAAGGCTCGATTCACCCCTCCACTTT. Its protein product is CASSLRGRLDSPLHF.

The chain carries TRBV2 and TRBJ2-1; 8 bases are a match to TRBD1. The germline V gene encodes CDR1 SNHLY and CDR2 FYNNEI. V was pared by 6 bases and J by 14 bases, with 6 bases of the junction left unmatched. The CDR3 is 11 residues long. This chain's CDR3 is CASSRQGSEFF. The CDR3 DNA follows: TGTGCCAGCAGCAGACAGGGGAGTGAGTTCTTC.

The CDR3 region is CASSITGNQPQHF. Written as DNA, the CDR3 is TGTGCCAGTAGTATAACAGGCAATCAGCCCCAGCATTTT. The chain combines TRBV19 with TRBJ1-5; D uncertain. V lost 2 bases and J lost 2, with 4 bases in between. Germline CDR1 is LNHDA and CDR2 is SQIVND (reference sequence). The CDR3 covers 13 residues.

The chain employs TRBV6-1 and TRBJ2-7; perhaps TRBD1 as D (5 bases). The CDR3 runs 12 residues. With 4 bases removed from V and 7 bases from J, the gap between germline ends came to 11 bases. Germline V CDR1 and CDR2: MNHNS, SASEGT. The CDR3 DNA reads as TGTGCCAGCAGTGTTTCGAACAGGGAGCAGTACTTC. Translated: CASSVSNREQYF.

This clone occurred once. The rearrangement links TRBV19 to TRBJ2-3; perhaps TRBD2 as D (6 bases). Germline V gene sequence: CDR1 LNHDA, CDR2 SQIVND (reference sequence). V was pared by 11 bases and J by 5 bases, with 17 bases between. This CDR3 spans 13 amino acids. The CDR3 protein is CAEPPPGGDTQYF. The CDR3 nucleotides read TGTGCCGAACCCCCCCCCGGGGGAGATACGCAGTATTTT.

The V and J genes are TRBV10-3 and TRBJ2-7; possibly TRBD1 for D (5 bases). CDR1 and CDR2 from the germline V gene are ENHRY and SYGVKD. The length of the CDR3 is 15 residues. Deletions cut 3 bases from V and 0 bases from J, with 12 bases between. CDR3 amino acids: CAISEGHRSSYEQYF. The CDR3, as DNA: TGTGCCATCAGTGAAGGTCACAGGAGCTCCTACGAGCAGTACTTC.

The chain combines TRBV5-1 with TRBJ2-1; 10 bases align to TRBD2. The V gene end was trimmed by 5 bases and the J gene end by 0 bases; junction bases not matched to a gene: 14. Germline V gene data show CDR1 as SGHRS and CDR2 as YFSETQ. The length of the CDR3 is 19 residues. CDR3 DNA sequence: TGCGCCAGCAGAGCCGGGACTAGCGCCTCCTCGAGCTCCTACAATGAGCAGTTCTTC. Translating gives CASRAGTSASSSSYNEQFF. Using reference TRBV5-1 and TRBJ2-1 for the parts outside the CDR3, the full variable domain is KAGVTQTPRYLIKTRGQQVTLSCSPISGHRSVSWYQQTPGQGLQFLFEYFSETQRNKGNFPGRFSGRQFSNSRSEMNVSTLELGDSALYLCASRAGTSASSSSYNEQFFGPGTRLTVL.

V is TRBV9 and J is TRBJ2-1; TRBD2 aligns across 8 bases. J lost 8 bases, V lost 0 bases, and 7 bases had no gene match. Per germline, CDR1 SGDLS and CDR2 YYNGEE. This CDR3 has 15 residues. In nucleotides, the CDR3 is TGTGCCAGCAGCGTAGACAGCGGGGGTGACGATGAGCAGTTCTTC. The encoded protein is CASSVDSGGDDEQFF.

In its sample, this clone was seen once. The chain couples TRBV7-9 to TRBJ2-7, with 8 bases matching TRBD1. With 5 bases clipped from V and 7 bases from J, the junction kept 19 bases outside the gene matches. Germline lookup yields CDR1 SEHNR and CDR2 FQNEAQ (reference sequence). The CDR3 consists of 17 residues. The CDR3 is CASSPAGGRGRLSEQYF. The CDR3 DNA reads TGTGCCAGCAGCCCAGCCGGGGGCAGGGGGCGCTTGAGTGAGCAGTACTTC.

The chain recombines TRBV19 with TRBJ1-5, with 9 bases fitting TRBD1. CDR1 and CDR2 from the germline V gene are LNHDA and SQIVND (reference sequence). V was clipped by 4 bases and J by 2 bases; unmatched bases: 6. This CDR3 has 16 amino acids. CDR3: CASSTGRTGGNQPQHF. In DNA form, the CDR3 reads TGTGCCAGTAGTACGGGACGGACAGGGGGCAATCAGCCCCAGCATTTT.

The sample holds a few counts of this clone. The chain links TRBV19 to TRBJ1-5; no reliable D call. Germline V gene sequence: CDR1 LNHDA, CDR2 SQIVND (reference sequence). This CDR3 comprises 16 residues. Between the trimmed V and J ends, which lost 0 bases and 2 bases, there was a span of 11 bases. As DNA, the CDR3 is TGTGCCAGTAGTATAGACCGCGGGTTCCGCAATCAGCCCCAGCATTTT. Protein product: CASSIDRGFRNQPQHF.

The chain joins TRBV19 to TRBJ1-5, with 8 bases matching TRBD1. The V gene end was trimmed by 2 bases and the J gene end by 0 bases; junction bases not matched to a gene: 6. The CDR3 is 17 amino acids. The germline V gene has CDR1 LNHDA and CDR2 SQIVND (reference sequence). This CDR3 is CASSITGGPYSNQPQHF. The CDR3 DNA reads TGTGCCAGTAGTATAACAGGGGGACCCTATAGCAATCAGCCCCAGCATTTT.

This clone was seen a handful of times. The V gene is TRBV12-2, the J gene TRBJ2-7; TRBD2 is the table's D call and was not checked against the DNA. TRBV12-2 is a pseudogene locus. This CDR3 has 14 residues. The CDR3 region is CASRQTSGGYEQYF. The CDR3 coding sequence is TGTGCAAGTCGCCAAACTAGCGGGGGATACGAGCAGTACTTC.

This rearrangement joins TRBV6-6 to TRBJ1-6, with unresolved D. Trimming left V 5 bases short and J 10 bases short, with 12 bases between. The germline V gene has CDR1 MNHNY and CDR2 SVGAGI (reference sequence). This CDR3 has 13 amino acids. The CDR3 bases are TGTGCCAGCAGTCCCGAGGGAGACTCACCCCTCCACTTT. Its translation is CASSPEGDSPLHF.

A single count supports this clone. The CDR3 loop is CASSLLGASSYNEQFF. DNA for the CDR3: TGTGCCAGCAGTCTCCTTGGAGCGAGCTCCTACAATGAGCAGTTCTTC. The chain employs TRBV27 and TRBJ2-1; no reliable D call. The CDR3 length is 16 residues. Trimming left V 5 bases short and J 0 bases short, with 14 bases between. Germline CDR1 reads MNHEY; CDR2 reads SMNVEV (reference sequence).

The V gene is TRBV30, the J gene TRBJ1-3; D is unresolved. This CDR3 is 14 amino acids long. Germline V gene lookup returns CDR1 GTSNPN and CDR2 SVGIG (reference sequence). The V and J ends lost 0 bases and 4 bases respectively, with 10 bases between them. The chain's CDR3 is CAWSVGGFGNTIYF. The CDR3 nucleotides are TGTGCCTGGAGTGTAGGCGGGTTCGGAAACACCATATATTTT.

The chain uses TRBV29-1 and TRBJ1-2, with 10 bases that match TRBD1. The length of the CDR3 is 12 residues. The V gene end was trimmed by 6 bases and the J gene end by 3 bases; junction bases not matched to a gene: 1. CDR1 is SQVTM and CDR2 is ANQGSEA in the germline V gene. The CDR3 DNA reads as TGCAGCGTCGGGACAGGGGACTATGGCTACACCTTC. Its translation is CSVGTGDYGYTF.

This clone occurred once. This rearrangement joins TRBV9 to TRBJ1-1; 8 bases are shared with TRBD1. The CDR3 has 13 amino acids. V lost 4 bases, J lost 4 bases, and 3 bases stayed unmatched. The V gene's germline CDR1 is SGDLS and CDR2 YYNGEE. CDR3 sequence: CASSLQGATEAFF. The CDR3 bases are TGTGCCAGCAGCCTCCAGGGGGCCACTGAAGCTTTCTTT.

The rearrangement links TRBV4-1 to TRBJ2-7; possible D gene TRBD2, 5 bases. The V end lost 4 bases, the J end lost 2 bases, and 12 bases lay between the germline ends. This CDR3 spans 14 amino acids. Germline loops: CDR1 MGHRA, CDR2 YSYEKL. DNA of the CDR3: TGCGCCAGCAGCCCCCGGGATCGCCCCTACGAGCAGTACTTC. Its translation: CASSPRDRPYEQYF.

This rearrangement joins TRBV5-6 to TRBJ2-7; TRBD1 aligns across 8 bases. The CDR3 is 15 amino acids. Germline assignment: CDR1 SGHDT and CDR2 YYEEEE. With 7 bases clipped from V and 7 bases from J, the junction kept 16 bases outside the gene matches. Written as DNA, the CDR3 is TGTGCCAGCTGTTCAGCAGGGGGCAGTCTGGGTGAGCAGTACTTC. Its protein product is CASCSAGGSLGEQYF.